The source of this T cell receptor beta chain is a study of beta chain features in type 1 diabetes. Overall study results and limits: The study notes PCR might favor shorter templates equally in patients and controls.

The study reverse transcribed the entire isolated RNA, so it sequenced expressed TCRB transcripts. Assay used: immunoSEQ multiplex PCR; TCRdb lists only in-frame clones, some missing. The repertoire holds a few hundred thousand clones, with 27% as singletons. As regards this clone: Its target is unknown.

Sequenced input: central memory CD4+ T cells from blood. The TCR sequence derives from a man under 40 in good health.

CDR3 region: CASSLGTSGRAYEQYF. DNA of the CDR3: TGTGCCAGCTCACTCGGGACTAGCGGGAGGGCCTACGAGCAGTACTTC. The rearrangement uses TRBV18 and TRBJ2-7; 16 bases match TRBD2. This CDR3 has 16 residues. Germline V gene sequence: CDR1 KGHSH, CDR2 LQKENI. V was clipped by 4 bases and J by 2 bases; unmatched bases: 2. Together with reference TRBV18 and TRBJ2-7, the CDR3 gives the full variable domain: NAGVMQNPRHLVRRRGQEARLRCSPMKGHSHVYWYRQLPEEGLKFMVYLQKENIIDESGMPKERFSAEFPKEGPSILRIQQVVRGDSAAYFCASSLGTSGRAYEQYFGPGTRLTVT.